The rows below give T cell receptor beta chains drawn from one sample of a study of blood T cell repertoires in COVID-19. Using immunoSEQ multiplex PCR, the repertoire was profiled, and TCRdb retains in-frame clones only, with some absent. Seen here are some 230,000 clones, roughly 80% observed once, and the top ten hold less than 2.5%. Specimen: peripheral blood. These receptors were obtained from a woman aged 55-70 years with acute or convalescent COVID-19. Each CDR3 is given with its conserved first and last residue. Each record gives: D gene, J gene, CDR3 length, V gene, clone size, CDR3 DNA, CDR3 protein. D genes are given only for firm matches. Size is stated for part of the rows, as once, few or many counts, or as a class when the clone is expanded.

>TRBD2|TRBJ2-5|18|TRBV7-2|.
TGTGCCAGCAGCCCATATGGGGCGGCGGGGGGGATGTGGGAGACCCAGTACTTC
CASSPYGAAGGMWETQYF
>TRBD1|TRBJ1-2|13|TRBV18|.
TGTGCCAGCTTCCAGGCAGGGGGAGGTGGCTACACCTTC
CASFQAGGGGYTF
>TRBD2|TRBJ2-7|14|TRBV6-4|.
TGTGCCATCAAGACTAGCGGGGGACCCTACGAGCAGTACTTC
CAIKTSGGPYEQYF
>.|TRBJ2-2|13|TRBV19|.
TGTGCCAGTAGTATGGTTCAGACCGGGGAGCTGTTTTTT
CASSMVQTGELFF
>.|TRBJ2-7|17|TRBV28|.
TGTGCCAGCAGTTTATCGTTCGGCGGGTCAAGCTCCTACGAGCAGTACTTC
CASSLSFGGSSSYEQYF
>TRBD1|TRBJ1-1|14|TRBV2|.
TGTGCCAGCAGTGAAGGGGACAGTCACCGACAAGCTTTCTTT
CASSEGDSHRQAFF
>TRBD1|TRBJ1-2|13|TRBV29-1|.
TGCAGCGTGCGGACAGGGAAGTTCTATGGCTACACCTTC
CSVRTGKFYGYTF
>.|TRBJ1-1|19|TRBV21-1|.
TGTGCCAGCAGCAAGAAGGCAGGGAGGGGAATTAAGGGGCCCACTGAAGCTTTCTTT
CASSKKAGRGIKGPTEAFF
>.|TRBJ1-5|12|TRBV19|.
TGTGCCAGTAGTACTAGGGGACAGCCCCAGCATTTT
CASSTRGQPQHF
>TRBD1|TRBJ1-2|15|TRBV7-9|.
TGTGCCAGCAGCTTAGGGGGACAGGCTAACTATGGCTACACCTTC
CASSLGGQANYGYTF
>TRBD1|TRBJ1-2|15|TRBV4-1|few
TGCGCCAGCAGCCAAGGACAGGGGATCAACTATGGCTACACCTTC
CASSQGQGINYGYTF
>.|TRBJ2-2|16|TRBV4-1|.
TGCGCCAGCAGCCTCCGGGACACAAGGGGCCCCGGGGAGCTGTTTTTT
CASSLRDTRGPGELFF
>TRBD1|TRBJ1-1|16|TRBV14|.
TGTGCCAGCAGCCAAGGGACAGGGGTTTGGTCCACTGAAGCTTTCTTT
CASSQGTGVWSTEAFF
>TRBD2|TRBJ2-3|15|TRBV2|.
TGTGCCAGCAGTGAAGGGAGCGGGGCGAGGGATACGCAGTATTTT
CASSEGSGARDTQYF
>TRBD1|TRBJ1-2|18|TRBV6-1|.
TGTGCCAGCAGTGAAGCAGGGGACAGGGCGGAGTTTTGGAATGGCTACACCTTC
CASSEAGDRAEFWNGYTF
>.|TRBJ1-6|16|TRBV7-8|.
TGTGCCAGCAGCTTAGTCGGACAGATAAATAATTCACCCCTCCACTTT
CASSLVGQINNSPLHF
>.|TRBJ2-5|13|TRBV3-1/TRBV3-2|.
TGTGCCAGCAGCCAAAGGGGGTGGGAGACCCAGTACTTC
CASSQRGWETQYF
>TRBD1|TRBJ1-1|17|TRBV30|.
TGTGCCTGGAGTTTCCATCGCAAGACAGGGAGGAACACTGAAGCTTTCTTT
CAWSFHRKTGRNTEAFF
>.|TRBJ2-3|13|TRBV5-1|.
TGCGCCAGCAGCTTGACAGGCACAGATACGCAGTATTTT
CASSLTGTDTQYF
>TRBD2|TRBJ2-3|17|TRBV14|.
TGTGCCAGCAGCCAAGGTCGTGCGGGGGGGAGCACAGATACGCAGTATTTT
CASSQGRAGGSTDTQYF
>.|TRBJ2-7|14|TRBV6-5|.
TGTGCCAGCAGTTACAAGGGGGGGGCCTACGAGCAGTACTTC
CASSYKGGAYEQYF
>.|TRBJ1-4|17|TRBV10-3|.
TGTGCCATCAGTGATTCCGCGGTATGGTCAACTAATGAAAAACTGTTTTTT
CAISDSAVWSTNEKLFF
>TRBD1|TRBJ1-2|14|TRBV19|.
TGTGCCAGTAAAGAGACAGGGCCATCCTATGGCTACACCTTC
CASKETGPSYGYTF
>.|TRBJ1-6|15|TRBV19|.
TGTGCCAGTAGTATAGAAAACAGTGGAGGATCACCCCTCCACTTT
CASSIENSGGSPLHF
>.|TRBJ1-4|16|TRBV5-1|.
TGCGCCAGCAGCTTGATGGGGAGCGCAACTAATGAAAAACTGTTTTTT
CASSLMGSATNEKLFF
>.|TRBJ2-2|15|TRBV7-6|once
TGTGCCAGCAGCTTAGGCGGGGCGGACACCGGGGAGCTGTTTTTT
CASSLGGADTGELFF
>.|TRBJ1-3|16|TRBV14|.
TGTGCCAGCAGCCCGCCTTTCGGTCACTCTGGAAACACCATATATTTT
CASSPPFGHSGNTIYF
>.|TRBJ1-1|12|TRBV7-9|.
TGTGCCAGCAGCCCAATGAACACTGAAGCTTTCTTT
CASSPMNTEAFF
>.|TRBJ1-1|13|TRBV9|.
TGTGCCAGCAGCGTCGGGGAGAACACTGAAGCTTTCTTT
CASSVGENTEAFF
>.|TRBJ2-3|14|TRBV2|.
TGTGCCAGCAGTGAATTCAGGGGGGACCATACGCAGTATTTT
CASSEFRGDHTQYF
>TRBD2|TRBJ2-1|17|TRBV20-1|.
TGCAGTGCTAGTCCGCTAGCGGGGGCCCCGATTTACAATGAGCAGTTCTTC
CSASPLAGAPIYNEQFF
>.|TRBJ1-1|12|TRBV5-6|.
TGTGCCAGCAGCTTACAGAACACTGAAGCTTTCTTT
CASSLQNTEAFF
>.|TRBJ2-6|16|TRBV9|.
TGTGCCAGCAGCCCCTATGGAGCCTCTGGTGCCAACGTCCTGACTTTC
CASSPYGASGANVLTF
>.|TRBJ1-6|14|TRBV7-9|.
TGTGCCAGCAGCTTAGCGACACCGAATTCACCCCTCCACTTT
CASSLATPNSPLHF
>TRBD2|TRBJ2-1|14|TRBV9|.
TGTGCCAGCAGCCCGGGACTAGCGGGGGAAGAGCAGTTCTTC
CASSPGLAGEEQFF
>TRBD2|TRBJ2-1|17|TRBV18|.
TGTGCCAGCTCACAATATACCAGCGGGGGGACTAACAATGAGCAGTTCTTC
CASSQYTSGGTNNEQFF
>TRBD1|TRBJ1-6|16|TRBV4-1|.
TGCGCCAGCAGCCAAGAAGACAGGGGATCGTACTCACCCCTCCACTTT
CASSQEDRGSYSPLHF
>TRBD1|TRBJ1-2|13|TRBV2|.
TGTGCCAGCAGCGTCGGGACAGCCTATGGCTACACCTTC
CASSVGTAYGYTF
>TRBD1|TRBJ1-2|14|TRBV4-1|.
TGCGCCAGCAGCCAAGTACGACAGGGGGATGGCTACACCTTC
CASSQVRQGDGYTF
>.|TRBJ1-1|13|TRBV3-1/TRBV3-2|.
TGTGCCAGCAGCCAATCAGTCAACACTGAAGCTTTCTTT
CASSQSVNTEAFF